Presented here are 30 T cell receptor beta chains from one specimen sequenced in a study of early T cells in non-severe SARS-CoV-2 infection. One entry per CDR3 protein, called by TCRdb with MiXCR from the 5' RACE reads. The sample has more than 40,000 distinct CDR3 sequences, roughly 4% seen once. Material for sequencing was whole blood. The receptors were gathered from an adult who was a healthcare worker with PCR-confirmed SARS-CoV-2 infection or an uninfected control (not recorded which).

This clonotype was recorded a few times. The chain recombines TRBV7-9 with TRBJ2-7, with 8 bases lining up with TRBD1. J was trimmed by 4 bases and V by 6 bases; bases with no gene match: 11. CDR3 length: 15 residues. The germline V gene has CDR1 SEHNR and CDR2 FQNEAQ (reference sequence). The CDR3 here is CASSFAGGPLYEQYF. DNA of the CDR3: TGTGCCAGCAGTTTCGCAGGGGGCCCTTTGTACGAGCAGTACTTC.

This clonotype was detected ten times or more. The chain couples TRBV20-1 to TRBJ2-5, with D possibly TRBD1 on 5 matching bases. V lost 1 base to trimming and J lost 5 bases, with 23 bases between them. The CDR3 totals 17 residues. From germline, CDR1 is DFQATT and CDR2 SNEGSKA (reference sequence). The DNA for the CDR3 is TGCAGTGCTAGAGCGACAGCGAACCAAGGACCTATGGAGACCCAGTACTTC. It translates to CSARATANQGPMETQYF.

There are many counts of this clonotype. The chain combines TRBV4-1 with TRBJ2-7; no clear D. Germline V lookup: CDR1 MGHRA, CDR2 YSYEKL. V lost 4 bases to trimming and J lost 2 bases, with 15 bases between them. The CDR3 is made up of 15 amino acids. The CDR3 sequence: CASSPSPVGPYEQYF. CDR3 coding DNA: TGCGCCAGCAGCCCCAGCCCCGTCGGGCCCTACGAGCAGTACTTC.

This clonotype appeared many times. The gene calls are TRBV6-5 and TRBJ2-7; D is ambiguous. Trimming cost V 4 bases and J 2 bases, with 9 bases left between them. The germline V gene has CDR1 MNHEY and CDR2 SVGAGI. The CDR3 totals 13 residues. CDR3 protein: CASSLDGPYEQYF. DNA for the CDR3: TGTGCCAGCAGTTTGGACGGACCCTACGAGCAGTACTTC.

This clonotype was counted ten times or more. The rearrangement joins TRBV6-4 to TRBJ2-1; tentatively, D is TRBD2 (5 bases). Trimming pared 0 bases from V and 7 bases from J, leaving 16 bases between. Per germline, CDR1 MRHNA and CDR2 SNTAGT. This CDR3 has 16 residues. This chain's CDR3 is CASSDSVSVPGNEQFF. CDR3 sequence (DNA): TGTGCCAGCAGTGACTCGGTTAGCGTACCCGGTAATGAGCAGTTCTTC.

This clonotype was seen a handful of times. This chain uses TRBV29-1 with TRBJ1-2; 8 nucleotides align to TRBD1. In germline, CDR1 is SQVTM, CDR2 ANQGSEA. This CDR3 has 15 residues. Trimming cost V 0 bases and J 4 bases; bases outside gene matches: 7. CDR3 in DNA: TGCAGCGTTGAAGATCTCAGGGGGCAGGTCTATGGCTACACCTTC. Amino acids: CSVEDLRGQVYGYTF.

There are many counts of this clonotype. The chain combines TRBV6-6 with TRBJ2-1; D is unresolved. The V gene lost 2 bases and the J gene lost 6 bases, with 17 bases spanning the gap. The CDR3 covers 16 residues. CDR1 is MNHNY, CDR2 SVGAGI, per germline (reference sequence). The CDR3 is CASSYKAGVSRNEQFF. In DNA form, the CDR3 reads TGTGCCAGCAGTTACAAGGCAGGTGTTTCACGCAATGAGCAGTTCTTC.

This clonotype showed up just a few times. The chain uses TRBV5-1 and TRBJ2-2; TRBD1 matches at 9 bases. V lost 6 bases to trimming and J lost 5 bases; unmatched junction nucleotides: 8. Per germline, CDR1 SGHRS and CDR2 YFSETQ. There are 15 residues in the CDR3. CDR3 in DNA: TGCGCCAGCAACCTACAGACAGGGGGTACCGGGGAGCTGTTTTTT. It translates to CASNLQTGGTGELFF. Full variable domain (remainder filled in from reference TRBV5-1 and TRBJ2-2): KAGVTQTPRYLIKTRGQQVTLSCSPISGHRSVSWYQQTPGQGLQFLFEYFSETQRNKGNFPGRFSGRQFSNSRSEMNVSTLELGDSALYLCASNLQTGGTGELFFGEGSRLTVL.

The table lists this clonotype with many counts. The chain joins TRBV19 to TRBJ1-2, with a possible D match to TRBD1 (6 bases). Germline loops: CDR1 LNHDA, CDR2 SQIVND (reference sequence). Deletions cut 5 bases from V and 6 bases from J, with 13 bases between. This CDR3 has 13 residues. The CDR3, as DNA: TGTGCCAGTAGTCCTACAGGGTTGGATGGCTACACCTTC. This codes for CASSPTGLDGYTF.

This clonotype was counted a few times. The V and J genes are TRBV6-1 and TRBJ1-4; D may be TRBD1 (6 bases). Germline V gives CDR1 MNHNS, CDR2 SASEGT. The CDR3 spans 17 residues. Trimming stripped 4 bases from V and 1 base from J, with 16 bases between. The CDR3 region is CASSGKQGIRTNEKLFF. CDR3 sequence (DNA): TGTGCCAGCAGTGGTAAACAGGGTATCCGAACTAATGAAAAACTGTTTTTT.

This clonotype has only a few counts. This CDR3 reads CASSVQGAGTDTQYF. The DNA for the CDR3 is TGTGCCAGCAGCGTACAGGGGGCTGGCACAGATACGCAGTATTTT. This chain connects TRBV9 to TRBJ2-3; 8 nucleotides line up with TRBD1. Germline trimming cut 1 base from V and 1 base from J; bases unmatched to any gene: 2. Germline lookup yields CDR1 SGDLS and CDR2 YYNGEE. There are 15 residues in the CDR3.

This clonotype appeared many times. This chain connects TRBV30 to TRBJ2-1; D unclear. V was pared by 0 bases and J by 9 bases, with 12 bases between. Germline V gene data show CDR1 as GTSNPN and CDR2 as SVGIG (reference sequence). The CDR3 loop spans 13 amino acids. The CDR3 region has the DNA TGTGCCTGGAGTGTAGGCTCTGCGACTGAGCAGTTCTTC. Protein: CAWSVGSATEQFF. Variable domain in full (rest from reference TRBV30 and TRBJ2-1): SQTIHQWPATLVQPVGSPLSLECTVEGTSNPNLYWYRQAAGRGLQLLFYSVGIGQISSEVPQNLSASRPQDRQFILSSKKLLLSDSGFYLCAWSVGSATEQFFGPGTRLTVL.

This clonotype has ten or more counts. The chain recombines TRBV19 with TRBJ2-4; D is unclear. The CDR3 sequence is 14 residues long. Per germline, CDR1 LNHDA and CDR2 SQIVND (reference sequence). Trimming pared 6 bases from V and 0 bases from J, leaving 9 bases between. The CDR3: CASSDGVAKNIQYF. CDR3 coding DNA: TGTGCCAGTAGCGACGGCGTAGCCAAAAACATTCAGTACTTC.

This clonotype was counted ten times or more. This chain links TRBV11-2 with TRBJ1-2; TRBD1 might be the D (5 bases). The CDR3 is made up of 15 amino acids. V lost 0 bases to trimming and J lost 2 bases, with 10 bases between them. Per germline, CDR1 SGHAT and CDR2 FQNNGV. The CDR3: CASSLEGRANYGYTF. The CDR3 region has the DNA TGTGCCAGCAGCTTAGAGGGCAGGGCAAACTATGGCTACACCTTC.

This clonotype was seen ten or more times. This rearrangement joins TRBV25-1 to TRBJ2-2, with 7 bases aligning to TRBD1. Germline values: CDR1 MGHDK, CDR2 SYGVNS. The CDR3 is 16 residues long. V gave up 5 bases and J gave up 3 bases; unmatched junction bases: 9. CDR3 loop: CASSHGDRQYTGELFF. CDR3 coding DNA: TGTGCCAGCAGTCACGGGGACAGACAATACACCGGGGAGCTGTTTTTT.

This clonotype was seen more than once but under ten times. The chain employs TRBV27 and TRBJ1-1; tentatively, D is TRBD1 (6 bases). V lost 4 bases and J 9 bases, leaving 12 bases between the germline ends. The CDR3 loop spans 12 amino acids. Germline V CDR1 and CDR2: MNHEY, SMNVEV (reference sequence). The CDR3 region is CASSSPQGKAFF. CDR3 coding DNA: TGTGCCAGCAGTTCCCCCCAGGGGAAAGCTTTCTTT.

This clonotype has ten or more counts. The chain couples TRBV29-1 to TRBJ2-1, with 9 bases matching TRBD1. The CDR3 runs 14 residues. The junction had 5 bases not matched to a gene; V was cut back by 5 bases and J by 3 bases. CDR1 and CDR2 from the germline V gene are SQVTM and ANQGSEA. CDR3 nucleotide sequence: TGCAGCGTTACCACAGGGGGCAGCTACAATGAGCAGTTCTTC. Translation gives CSVTTGGSYNEQFF.

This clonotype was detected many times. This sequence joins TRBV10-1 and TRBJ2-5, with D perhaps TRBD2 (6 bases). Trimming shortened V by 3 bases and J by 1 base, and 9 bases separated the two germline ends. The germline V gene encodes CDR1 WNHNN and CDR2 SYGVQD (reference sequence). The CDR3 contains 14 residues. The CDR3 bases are TGCGCCAGCAGTGACAGGACTACCCAAGAGACCCAGTACTTC. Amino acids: CASSDRTTQETQYF.

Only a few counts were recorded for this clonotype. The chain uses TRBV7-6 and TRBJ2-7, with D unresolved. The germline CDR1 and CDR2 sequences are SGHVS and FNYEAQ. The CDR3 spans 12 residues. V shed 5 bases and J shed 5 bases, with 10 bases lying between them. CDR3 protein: CASSRAANEQYF. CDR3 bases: TGTGCCAGCAGCCGGGCGGCCAACGAGCAGTACTTC.

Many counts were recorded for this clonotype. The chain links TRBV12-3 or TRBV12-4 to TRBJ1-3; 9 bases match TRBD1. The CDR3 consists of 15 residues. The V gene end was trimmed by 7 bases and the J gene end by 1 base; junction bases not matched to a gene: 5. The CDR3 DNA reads TGTGCCAGCAACTCGGACAGGGGATCTGGAAACACCATATATTTT. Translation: CASNSDRGSGNTIYF.

CDR3 amino acids: CASSQDMATGVTDTQYF. As DNA, the CDR3 is TGTGCCAGCAGCCAAGATATGGCGACAGGGGTCACAGATACGCAGTATTTT. The chain links TRBV3-1 to TRBJ2-3; 8 bases are a match to TRBD1. This CDR3 has 17 amino acids. Losses at the gene ends were 0 bases for V and 2 bases for J; bases not matched to a gene: 7. Germline CDR1 and CDR2: LGHDT and YNNKEL (reference sequence).

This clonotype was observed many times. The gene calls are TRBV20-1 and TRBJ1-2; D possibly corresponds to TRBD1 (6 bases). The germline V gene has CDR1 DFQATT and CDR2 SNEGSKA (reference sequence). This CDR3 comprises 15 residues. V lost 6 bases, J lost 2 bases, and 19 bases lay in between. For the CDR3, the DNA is TGCAGTGCAGACACCGGGACAAAGGGGAACTATGGCTACACCTTC. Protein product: CSADTGTKGNYGYTF.

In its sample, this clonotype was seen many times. CDR3 region: CASGGLASTDTQYF. The CDR3 nucleotides are TGTGCCAGCGGAGGACTGGCTAGCACAGATACGCAGTATTTT. The chain employs TRBV6-5 and TRBJ2-3, with a possible D match to TRBD2 (5 bases). Germline CDR1 is MNHEY and CDR2 is SVGAGI. This CDR3 spans 14 amino acids. Trimming left V 8 bases short and J 0 bases short, with 12 bases between.

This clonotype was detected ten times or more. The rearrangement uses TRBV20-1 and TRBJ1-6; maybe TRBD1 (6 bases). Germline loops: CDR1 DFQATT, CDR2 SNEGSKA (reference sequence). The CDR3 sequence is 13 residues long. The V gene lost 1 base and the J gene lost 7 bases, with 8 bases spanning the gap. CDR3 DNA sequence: TGCAGTGCTAGAGGGCAGGGGAATTCACCCCTCCACTTT. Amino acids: CSARGQGNSPLHF.

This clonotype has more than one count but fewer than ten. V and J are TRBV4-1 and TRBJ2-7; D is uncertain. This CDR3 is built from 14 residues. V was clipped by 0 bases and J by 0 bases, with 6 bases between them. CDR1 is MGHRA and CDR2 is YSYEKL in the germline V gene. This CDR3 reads CASSQEWNSYEQYF. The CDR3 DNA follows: TGCGCCAGCAGCCAAGAATGGAACTCCTACGAGCAGTACTTC.

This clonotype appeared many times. The CDR3 protein is CASSAAGPQETQYF. The CDR3 bases are TGCGCCAGCAGCGCGGCGGGGCCCCAAGAGACCCAGTACTTC. The chain employs TRBV5-1 and TRBJ2-5; D is perhaps TRBD2 (6 bases). Germline-derived CDR1 and CDR2 are SGHRS and YFSETQ. CDR3 length: 14 residues. V lost 4 bases, J lost 1 base, and 11 bases lay in between.

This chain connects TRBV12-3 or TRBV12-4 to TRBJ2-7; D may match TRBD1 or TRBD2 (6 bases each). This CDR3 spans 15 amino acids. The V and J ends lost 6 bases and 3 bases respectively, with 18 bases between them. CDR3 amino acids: CASSLEQGLGYEQYF. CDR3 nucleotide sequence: TGTGCCAGCAGCCTAGAACAGGGACTTGGCTACGAGCAGTACTTC.

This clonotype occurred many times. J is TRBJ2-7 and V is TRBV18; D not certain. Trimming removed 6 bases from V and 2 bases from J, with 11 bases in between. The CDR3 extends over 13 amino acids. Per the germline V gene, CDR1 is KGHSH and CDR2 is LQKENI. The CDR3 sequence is CASSIQSAYEQYF. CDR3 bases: TGTGCCAGCTCGATCCAGAGTGCCTACGAGCAGTACTTC.

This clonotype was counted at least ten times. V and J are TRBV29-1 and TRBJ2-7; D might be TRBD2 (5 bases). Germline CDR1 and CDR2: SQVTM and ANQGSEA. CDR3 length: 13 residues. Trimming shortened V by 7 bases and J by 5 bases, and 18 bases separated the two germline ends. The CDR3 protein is CSALGLALNEQYF. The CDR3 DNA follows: TGCAGCGCTTTAGGGCTAGCTCTGAACGAGCAGTACTTC.

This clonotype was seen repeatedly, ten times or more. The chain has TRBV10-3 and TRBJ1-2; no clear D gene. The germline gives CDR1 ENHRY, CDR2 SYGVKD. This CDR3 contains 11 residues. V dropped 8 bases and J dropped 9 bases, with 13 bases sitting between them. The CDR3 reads CAIAEQSRYTF. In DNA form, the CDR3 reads TGTGCCATCGCAGAACAATCCCGCTACACCTTC.